The rows below give T cell receptor beta chains drawn from one sample of a study of blood T cell repertoires in COVID-19. Clones were read by immunoSEQ multiplex PCR, and TCRdb kept only the in-frame ones, dropping some. Altogether roughly 200,000 clones are present, roughly 89% being singletons, with the ten largest covering under 3%. The material sequenced was PBMCs or T cells enriched from blood (not recorded which). The source of these receptors is a woman in her 40s with acute COVID-19. The CDR3 runs from the conserved cysteine through the conserved F or W. The D gene is left open where the match is weak. A row's size may be missing; if present it is once, few, many or a size class.

cdr3_length: 14; j_call: TRBJ2-5; clone_size: once; d_call: .; v_call: TRBV11-2; cdr3_nt: TGTGCCAGCAGCCCCGGAGGGAGCCAAGAGACCCAGTACTTC; cdr3_aa: CASSPGGSQETQYF
cdr3_length: 16; j_call: TRBJ1-6; clone_size: .; d_call: TRBD1; v_call: TRBV27; cdr3_nt: TGTGCCAGCAGTTCCACCGGGACAGCAAATAATTCACCCCTCCACTTT; cdr3_aa: CASSSTGTANNSPLHF
cdr3_length: 16; j_call: TRBJ1-3; clone_size: .; d_call: TRBD1; v_call: TRBV6-5; cdr3_nt: TGTGCCAGCAGTTCCTGGCAGGGGGCTTCTGGAAACACCATATATTTT; cdr3_aa: CASSSWQGASGNTIYF
cdr3_length: 12; j_call: TRBJ1-3; clone_size: .; d_call: TRBD1; v_call: TRBV29-1; cdr3_nt: TGCAGCGTGGAGGGGGCCGCGAACACCATATATTTT; cdr3_aa: CSVEGAANTIYF
cdr3_length: 15; j_call: TRBJ1-5; clone_size: .; d_call: .; v_call: TRBV27; cdr3_nt: TGTGCCAGCAGTCCCTCGGGCGGGAGGGCTCAGCCCCAGCATTTT; cdr3_aa: CASSPSGGRAQPQHF
cdr3_length: 13; j_call: TRBJ1-5; clone_size: .; d_call: .; v_call: TRBV5-6; cdr3_nt: TGTGCCAGCAGCCAGGGCACGAGTCAGCCCCAGCATTTT; cdr3_aa: CASSQGTSQPQHF
cdr3_length: 15; j_call: TRBJ1-2; clone_size: .; d_call: TRBD1; v_call: TRBV4-1; cdr3_nt: TGCGCCAGCAGCCAAGATGAGGGGGCTTGGTATGGCTACACCTTC; cdr3_aa: CASSQDEGAWYGYTF
cdr3_length: 16; j_call: TRBJ1-3; clone_size: .; d_call: .; v_call: TRBV10-1; cdr3_nt: TGCGCCAGCAGTGAGTGGGGGGGATCCTCTGGAAACACCATATATTTT; cdr3_aa: CASSEWGGSSGNTIYF
cdr3_length: 16; j_call: TRBJ2-1; clone_size: once; d_call: .; v_call: TRBV6-1; cdr3_nt: TGTGCCAGCAGTGAAGCTCGGGGACTCCCATTCAATGAGCAGTTCTTC; cdr3_aa: CASSEARGLPFNEQFF
cdr3_length: 13; j_call: TRBJ2-3; clone_size: .; d_call: TRBD1; v_call: TRBV6-5; cdr3_nt: TGTGCCAGCAGTACAGGGGCCCCAGATACGCAGTATTTT; cdr3_aa: CASSTGAPDTQYF
cdr3_length: 15; j_call: TRBJ1-1; clone_size: once; d_call: .; v_call: TRBV9; cdr3_nt: TGTGCCAGCAGCCCCACGGGATTGAAGGGCACTGAAGCTTTCTTT; cdr3_aa: CASSPTGLKGTEAFF
cdr3_length: 14; j_call: TRBJ2-5; clone_size: .; d_call: TRBD1; v_call: TRBV12-5; cdr3_nt: TGTGCTAGTGGACGGGGACAGGGCAAAGAGACCCAGTACTTC; cdr3_aa: CASGRGQGKETQYF
cdr3_length: 14; j_call: TRBJ2-5; clone_size: .; d_call: .; v_call: TRBV19; cdr3_nt: TGTGCCAGTAGTATTGCGACACCGAAAGAGACCCAGTACTTC; cdr3_aa: CASSIATPKETQYF
cdr3_length: 15; j_call: TRBJ2-1; clone_size: .; d_call: TRBD1; v_call: TRBV7-9; cdr3_nt: TGTGCCACCGACAAAGGACAGGGCCCCTACAATGAGCAGTTCTTC; cdr3_aa: CATDKGQGPYNEQFF
cdr3_length: 13; j_call: TRBJ2-2; clone_size: .; d_call: .; v_call: TRBV7-3; cdr3_nt: TGTGCCAGCAGCTTACTTATTACCGGGGAGCTGTTTTTT; cdr3_aa: CASSLLITGELFF
cdr3_length: 15; j_call: TRBJ1-1; clone_size: .; d_call: .; v_call: TRBV5-1; cdr3_nt: TGCGCCAGCCTCCTATTTCCAGGGGATCGCACTGAAGCTTTCTTT; cdr3_aa: CASLLFPGDRTEAFF
cdr3_length: 16; j_call: TRBJ2-1; clone_size: .; d_call: .; v_call: TRBV11-2; cdr3_nt: TGTGCCAGCAGCTTGGCCTGGGGGCTCTCCTACAATGAGCAGTTCTTC; cdr3_aa: CASSLAWGLSYNEQFF
cdr3_length: 16; j_call: TRBJ2-2; clone_size: .; d_call: TRBD1; v_call: TRBV7-9; cdr3_nt: TGTGCCAGCAGCATCCATGGGACAGGTGTAACCGGGGAGCTGTTTTTT; cdr3_aa: CASSIHGTGVTGELFF
cdr3_length: 16; j_call: TRBJ1-6; clone_size: .; d_call: .; v_call: TRBV28; cdr3_nt: TGTGCCAGCAGCCAGACAGGCCTAGAAGAAAATTCACCCCTCCACTTT; cdr3_aa: CASSQTGLEENSPLHF
cdr3_length: 15; j_call: TRBJ2-1; clone_size: .; d_call: TRBD1; v_call: TRBV5-8; cdr3_nt: TGTGCCAGCAACCCGGGACAGGGGGCCGTCTATGAGCAGTTCTTC; cdr3_aa: CASNPGQGAVYEQFF
cdr3_length: 14; j_call: TRBJ2-5; clone_size: .; d_call: TRBD1; v_call: TRBV5-1; cdr3_nt: TGCGCCAGCAGCTTGGCGGGACAGCAAGAGACCCAGTACTTC; cdr3_aa: CASSLAGQQETQYF
cdr3_length: 14; j_call: TRBJ1-1; clone_size: .; d_call: .; v_call: TRBV29-1; cdr3_nt: TGCAGCGTTGAAGGACAGCTACAAGACACTGAAGCTTTCTTT; cdr3_aa: CSVEGQLQDTEAFF
cdr3_length: 14; j_call: TRBJ2-3; clone_size: .; d_call: .; v_call: TRBV5-1; cdr3_nt: TGCGCCAGCAGCTTGGGAGGGAGCACAGATACGCAGTATTTT; cdr3_aa: CASSLGGSTDTQYF
cdr3_length: 18; j_call: TRBJ2-7; clone_size: .; d_call: TRBD2; v_call: TRBV4-1; cdr3_nt: TGCGCCAGCAGCCAAGAGACCCTTGGGCGGGGGGTCCCCTACGAGCAGTACTTC; cdr3_aa: CASSQETLGRGVPYEQYF
cdr3_length: 13; j_call: TRBJ1-2; clone_size: .; d_call: TRBD1; v_call: TRBV5-4; cdr3_nt: TGTGCCAGCAGCCTAGGGACAGAGGATGGCTACACCTTC; cdr3_aa: CASSLGTEDGYTF
cdr3_length: 14; j_call: TRBJ2-7; clone_size: .; d_call: TRBD2; v_call: TRBV7-9; cdr3_nt: TGTGCCAGCACCTTTAGCGGGAGCCCCTACGAGCAGTACTTC; cdr3_aa: CASTFSGSPYEQYF
cdr3_length: 15; j_call: TRBJ2-5; clone_size: .; d_call: TRBD2; v_call: TRBV3-1/TRBV3-2; cdr3_nt: TGTGCCAGCAGCCAAGCCAGCGGGGGGTGGGAGACCCAGTACTTC; cdr3_aa: CASSQASGGWETQYF
cdr3_length: 14; j_call: TRBJ1-5; clone_size: .; d_call: .; v_call: TRBV7-2; cdr3_nt: TGTGCCAGCAGCCAACTTACAGGGAATCAGCCCCAGCATTTT; cdr3_aa: CASSQLTGNQPQHF
cdr3_length: 13; j_call: TRBJ2-1; clone_size: .; d_call: .; v_call: TRBV4-1; cdr3_nt: TGCGCCAGCAGCCAACAGGGTGCTGGTGAGCAGTTCTTC; cdr3_aa: CASSQQGAGEQFF
cdr3_length: 15; j_call: TRBJ2-2; clone_size: few; d_call: .; v_call: TRBV5-6; cdr3_nt: TGTGCCAGCAGCTTGTTCGGGGGGAACACCGGGGAGCTGTTTTTT; cdr3_aa: CASSLFGGNTGELFF
cdr3_length: 19; j_call: TRBJ2-3; clone_size: .; d_call: .; v_call: TRBV5-1; cdr3_nt: TGCGCCAGCAGCTCGCCAAGGGGCGCCGGGCCTCCATCCGCGGATACGCAGTATTTT; cdr3_aa: CASSSPRGAGPPSADTQYF
cdr3_length: 15; j_call: TRBJ2-7; clone_size: .; d_call: .; v_call: TRBV6-5; cdr3_nt: TGTGCCAGCAGCCCCACCGGACTAAGCTCCTACGAGCAGTACTTC; cdr3_aa: CASSPTGLSSYEQYF
cdr3_length: 14; j_call: TRBJ1-3; clone_size: .; d_call: .; v_call: TRBV9; cdr3_nt: TGTGCCAGCAGCCTACAGGGAACCGGAAACACCATATATTTT; cdr3_aa: CASSLQGTGNTIYF
cdr3_length: 16; j_call: TRBJ2-2; clone_size: .; d_call: TRBD2; v_call: TRBV7-3; cdr3_nt: TGTGCCAGCAGCCCACTAGCGGGGGTGAACACCGGGGAGCTGTTTTTT; cdr3_aa: CASSPLAGVNTGELFF
cdr3_length: 15; j_call: TRBJ1-5; clone_size: .; d_call: .; v_call: TRBV19; cdr3_nt: TGTGCCAGTAGCGCAAGAGGACAGAGTCATCAGCCCCAGCATTTT; cdr3_aa: CASSARGQSHQPQHF
cdr3_length: 12; j_call: TRBJ2-7; clone_size: .; d_call: .; v_call: TRBV6-2/TRBV6-3; cdr3_nt: TGTGCCAGCAGTTACTCTCCCCGAGGGCAGTACTTC; cdr3_aa: CASSYSPRGQYF
cdr3_length: 14; j_call: TRBJ1-1; clone_size: .; d_call: .; v_call: TRBV5-1; cdr3_nt: TGCGCCAGCAGCTTGAAGGGGGAGGGGACTGAAGCTTTCTTT; cdr3_aa: CASSLKGEGTEAFF
cdr3_length: 17; j_call: TRBJ1-6; clone_size: few; d_call: .; v_call: TRBV4-1; cdr3_nt: TGCGCCAGCAGCCAAGATCCTGGGGCTACGGGTAATTCACCCCTCCACTTT; cdr3_aa: CASSQDPGATGNSPLHF
cdr3_length: 15; j_call: TRBJ1-4; clone_size: .; d_call: .; v_call: TRBV5-1; cdr3_nt: TGCGCCAGCAGCCGACTAGGAGGAGGCGGTGAAAAACTGTTTTTT; cdr3_aa: CASSRLGGGGEKLFF
cdr3_length: 14; j_call: TRBJ2-1; clone_size: .; d_call: .; v_call: TRBV5-5; cdr3_nt: TGTGCCAGCAGCAGCGGACTACCGGCGGGTGAGCAGTTCTTC; cdr3_aa: CASSSGLPAGEQFF
cdr3_length: 14; j_call: TRBJ2-3; clone_size: .; d_call: TRBD2; v_call: TRBV7-9; cdr3_nt: TGTGCCAGCAGCCTAGCGGGGGGATCAGATACGCAGTATTTT; cdr3_aa: CASSLAGGSDTQYF
cdr3_length: 14; j_call: TRBJ2-5; clone_size: once; d_call: .; v_call: TRBV11-2; cdr3_nt: TGTGCCAGCAGCTTAGAGGCAGGGGGGGAGACCCAGTACTTC; cdr3_aa: CASSLEAGGETQYF
cdr3_length: 16; j_call: TRBJ2-7; clone_size: .; d_call: TRBD2; v_call: TRBV7-2; cdr3_nt: TGTGCCAGCAGCTTAGGGCAAGCGGGGGGGCCGAGTGAGCAGTACTTC; cdr3_aa: CASSLGQAGGPSEQYF
cdr3_length: 16; j_call: TRBJ2-1; clone_size: .; d_call: TRBD2; v_call: TRBV5-4; cdr3_nt: TGTGCCAGCAGCCTAGGTGGGCTAGCGGGCTACAATGAGCAGTTCTTC; cdr3_aa: CASSLGGLAGYNEQFF
cdr3_length: 15; j_call: TRBJ2-2; clone_size: once; d_call: .; v_call: TRBV9; cdr3_nt: TGTGCCAGCAGCGCTGTTGCGAGTAACACCGGGGAGCTGTTTTTT; cdr3_aa: CASSAVASNTGELFF
cdr3_length: 14; j_call: TRBJ1-2; clone_size: .; d_call: .; v_call: TRBV2; cdr3_nt: TGTGCCAGCAGTGCTGAGGACAGCTCCCCTGGCTACACCTTC; cdr3_aa: CASSAEDSSPGYTF
cdr3_length: 16; j_call: TRBJ1-5; clone_size: .; d_call: .; v_call: TRBV21-1; cdr3_nt: TGTGCCAGCAGCAAGGAATCAGGGGAGCTCAATCAGCCCCAGCATTTT; cdr3_aa: CASSKESGELNQPQHF
cdr3_length: 13; j_call: TRBJ2-4; clone_size: .; d_call: .; v_call: TRBV5-1; cdr3_nt: TGCGCCAGCAGCTTGGCTGGCAGAAACATTCAGTACTTC; cdr3_aa: CASSLAGRNIQYF
cdr3_length: 11; j_call: TRBJ2-3; clone_size: .; d_call: .; v_call: TRBV30; cdr3_nt: TGTGCCTGGAGTCAACGGGATACGCAGTATTTT; cdr3_aa: CAWSQRDTQYF
cdr3_length: 15; j_call: TRBJ1-2; clone_size: .; d_call: .; v_call: TRBV30; cdr3_nt: TGTGCCTGGAGTAGGGGCAGGGGACGGAACTATGGCTACACCTTC; cdr3_aa: CAWSRGRGRNYGYTF
cdr3_length: 18; j_call: TRBJ2-1; clone_size: .; d_call: TRBD2; v_call: TRBV27; cdr3_nt: TGTGCCAGCAGTCAGGCCGGGACTAGCGGGGGAGCGTACAATGAGCAGTTCTTC; cdr3_aa: CASSQAGTSGGAYNEQFF
cdr3_length: 16; j_call: TRBJ2-1; clone_size: .; d_call: TRBD2; v_call: TRBV14; cdr3_nt: TGTGCCAGCAGCCAAGTAGCGGGAGGGCCTATCAATGAGCAGTTCTTC; cdr3_aa: CASSQVAGGPINEQFF
cdr3_length: 15; j_call: TRBJ2-1; clone_size: .; d_call: .; v_call: TRBV7-3; cdr3_nt: TGTGCCAGCAGCCTAGGGACTTCCGCATACAATGAGCAGTTCTTC; cdr3_aa: CASSLGTSAYNEQFF